This is a list of T cell receptor beta chains from one sample in a study of neurological immune-mediated disorders. Each CDR3 protein gets one entry after TCRdb re-called the 5' RACE reads with MiXCR. The sample carries roughly 60,000 distinct CDR3 sequences, around 10% recorded once. Sequencing was done on a sample of PBMCs. The receptors originated from a young man in good health. Each CDR3 is given with its conserved first and last residue. A D gene is named only where the DNA matches it firmly. Clone size is shown for a subset of rows, as once, few, many or a class of expanded clone.

j_call d_call clone_size v_call cdr3_aa cdr3_nt
TRBJ2-4 TRBD2 few TRBV10-1 CASTRGRAKNIQYF TGCGCCAGCACTCGCGGGAGGGCCAAAAACATTCAGTACTTC
TRBJ1-5 - many TRBV25-1 CASSTGPRNQPQHF TGTGCCAGCAGTACCGGGCCGCGCAATCAGCCCCAGCATTTT
TRBJ1-1 TRBD1 many TRBV10-3 CAISEGTGATEIISFF TGTGCCATCAGTGAAGGGACAGGGGCCACCGAGATTATATCTTTCTTT
TRBJ2-1 TRBD2 few TRBV20-1 CSARDPLTSGTGDEQFF TGCAGTGCTAGAGACCCCCTGACTAGCGGAACGGGAGATGAGCAGTTCTTC
TRBJ2-7 - many TRBV2 CASRPGGRYEQYF TGTGCCAGCAGACCAGGCGGTAGATACGAGCAGTACTTC
TRBJ2-7 TRBD2 many TRBV7-3 CASSSTSGRGYEQYF TGTGCCAGCAGCTCCACTAGCGGGAGAGGATACGAGCAGTACTTC
TRBJ2-7 - - TRBV20-1 CSATKPNRDVLYEQYF TGCAGTGCGACCAAACCGAACAGGGATGTGCTCTACGAGCAGTACTTC
TRBJ2-1 TRBD2 many TRBV5-1 CASSSGGSEYNEQFF TGCGCCAGCAGCTCAGGCGGGAGTGAATACAATGAGCAGTTCTTC
TRBJ2-1 TRBD2 many TRBV28 CASSLTASGLYNEQFF TGTGCCAGCAGTTTAACGGCTAGCGGGCTGTACAATGAGCAGTTCTTC
TRBJ2-1 - many TRBV7-9 CASSLALGTDEQFF TGTGCCAGCAGCTTAGCGCTGGGGACCGATGAGCAGTTCTTC
TRBJ2-7 - many TRBV20-1 CSARDGGTTYEQYF TGCAGTGCTAGAGATGGGGGGACCACCTACGAGCAGTACTTC
TRBJ1-6 - - TRBV5-1 CASSLGRVLNSPLHF TGCGCCAGCAGCTTGGGAAGGGTGCTTAATTCACCCCTCCACTTT
TRBJ2-1 - many TRBV3-1 CASSQSIGNNEQFF TGTGCCAGCAGCCAGTCAATCGGGAACAATGAGCAGTTCTTC
TRBJ2-7 - many TRBV20-1 CSARVAGQRYEQYF TGCAGTGCTAGAGTGGCGGGACAGCGATACGAGCAGTACTTC
TRBJ2-7 - many TRBV28 CASSLDVVSYEQYF TGTGCCAGCAGTTTGGATGTAGTGTCCTACGAGCAGTACTTC
TRBJ2-1 TRBD2 many TRBV20-1 CSARGTSGRGVGFEQFF TGCAGTGCTAGGGGGACTAGCGGGAGGGGAGTTGGGTTTGAGCAGTTCTTC
TRBJ1-5 - many TRBV4-1 CASSPWSLLESNQPQHF TGCGCCAGCAGCCCGTGGAGCCTCCTGGAAAGTAATCAGCCCCAGCATTTT
TRBJ1-5 - many TRBV21-1 CASSKVTAHREPQHF TGTGCCAGCAGCAAAGTAACGGCCCACCGGGAGCCCCAGCATTTT
TRBJ1-1 - many TRBV7-3 CASSAQGNTEAFF TGTGCCAGCAGCGCACAGGGGAACACTGAAGCTTTCTTT
TRBJ2-2 - many TRBV5-1 CASSAFAGKGAGELFF TGCGCCAGCAGCGCCTTCGCCGGGAAAGGAGCCGGGGAGCTGTTTTTT
TRBJ2-1 - many TRBV28 CASSPPTGSYNEQFF TGTGCCAGCAGTCCCCCAACTGGGTCCTACAATGAGCAGTTCTTC
TRBJ2-7 - - TRBV6-2/TRBV6-3 CASSIDDGAYEQYF TGTGCCAGCAGTATCGATGACGGCGCCTACGAGCAGTACTTC
TRBJ2-1 TRBD1 many TRBV5-5 CASSSGQPSYNEQFF TGTGCCAGCAGCTCGGGACAGCCCTCCTACAATGAGCAGTTCTTC
TRBJ1-6 - many TRBV28 CASSLWGDRVDSPLHF TGTGCCAGCAGTTTATGGGGGGATAGGGTCGATTCACCCCTCCACTTT
TRBJ2-7 - many TRBV5-6 CASSSPGRKKYEQYF TGTGCCAGCAGCTCCCCGGGACGGAAAAAATACGAGCAGTACTTC
TRBJ2-1 - many TRBV24-1 CATSDFGNGVNNEQFF TGTGCCACCAGTGATTTCGGCAACGGGGTTAACAATGAGCAGTTCTTC
TRBJ2-7 TRBD1 many TRBV11-2 CASSPGQGVYEQYF TGTGCCAGCAGCCCGGGACAGGGGGTATACGAGCAGTACTTC
TRBJ1-1 - many TRBV7-9 CASSLGPSEAFF TGTGCCAGCAGTCTCGGACCTTCTGAAGCTTTCTTT
TRBJ2-7 - many TRBV9 CASSPGVPSHEQYF TGTGCCAGCAGCCCCGGGGTCCCGTCCCACGAGCAGTACTTC
TRBJ1-1 - many TRBV7-8 CASSLEGKAFF TGTGCCAGCAGCTTAGAAGGGAAGGCTTTCTTT
TRBJ2-7 TRBD1 many TRBV20-1 CSASRDRFATYEQYF TGCAGTGCTAGCCGGGACAGGTTCGCCACCTACGAGCAGTACTTC
TRBJ1-3 - many TRBV7-8 CASSLRGLDSGNTIYF TGTGCCAGCAGCCTCCGGGGGTTAGACTCTGGAAACACCATATATTTT
TRBJ2-7 - many TRBV5-1 CASSSGDEHEQYF TGCGCCAGCAGTTCAGGGGATGAGCACGAGCAGTACTTC
TRBJ2-1 - - TRBV5-1 CASSRAGSRDEQFF TGCGCCAGCAGCCGCGCCGGGAGCCGGGATGAGCAGTTCTTC
TRBJ2-7 - - TRBV9 CASSVDPSVSSYEQYF TGTGCCAGCAGCGTAGATCCTAGCGTATCCTCCTACGAGCAGTACTTC
TRBJ1-1 - many TRBV15 CATSPGHLRGEAFF TGTGCCACCAGCCCGGGACATCTCCGCGGTGAAGCTTTCTTT
TRBJ1-2 - many TRBV4-1 CASSQDGLNYGYTF TGCGCCAGCAGCCAAGACGGACTCAACTATGGCTACACCTTC
TRBJ1-5 - many TRBV4-2 CASSQEGSNQPQHF TGTGCCAGCAGCCAAGAAGGTAGCAATCAGCCCCAGCATTTT
TRBJ1-5 TRBD1 - TRBV12-3/TRBV12-4 CASSSSGQGAGGGNQPQHF TGTGCCAGCAGTTCATCGGGACAGGGGGCGGGGGGGGGCAATCAGCCCCAGCATTTT
TRBJ1-1 - many TRBV14 CASSQGEAGGNTEAFF TGTGCCAGCAGCCAAGGAGAAGCAGGCGGGAACACTGAAGCTTTCTTT
TRBJ2-1 - many TRBV11-2 CASSPHQWDSYNEQFF TGTGCCAGCAGCCCCCATCAGTGGGACTCCTACAATGAGCAGTTCTTC
TRBJ1-1 - few TRBV30 CAGRGNTEAFF TGTGCCGGCAGGGGGAACACTGAAGCTTTCTTT
TRBJ2-2 - many TRBV12-3/TRBV12-4 CASTHRGLREYNTGELFF TGTGCCAGCACTCATAGGGGGTTACGGGAGTATAACACCGGGGAGCTGTTTTTT
TRBJ2-7 TRBD2 many TRBV10-3 CATWPGLGFTYEQYF TGTGCCACGTGGCCGGGACTAGGCTTCACCTACGAGCAGTACTTC
TRBJ2-5 - many TRBV28 CASSFPLGGTEIQETQYF TGTGCCAGCAGTTTCCCACTCGGAGGGACAGAGATCCAAGAGACCCAGTACTTC
TRBJ1-6 - many TRBV7-9 CASSSAGRATSPLHF TGTGCCAGCAGCTCTGCCGGCAGGGCTACTTCACCCCTCCACTTT
TRBJ2-7 TRBD1 many TRBV27 CASSAGGGTYEQYF TGTGCCAGCAGCGCAGGGGGCGGTACCTACGAGCAGTACTTC
TRBJ1-2 TRBD1 many TRBV10-3 CAMGQGGLNGYTF TGTGCCATGGGACAGGGCGGGTTAAATGGCTACACCTTC
TRBJ2-7 - many TRBV4-1 CASSPGPRASSYEQYF TGCGCCAGCAGCCCAGGGCCCAGGGCCAGCTCCTACGAGCAGTACTTC
TRBJ2-2 TRBD2 many TRBV7-2 CASSSPWVREFTGELFF TGTGCCAGCAGCTCCCCGTGGGTGCGGGAGTTCACCGGGGAGCTGTTTTTT
TRBJ1-6 - - TRBV28 CASSLIMSGPLHF TGTGCCAGCAGTCTCATCATGTCAGGACCCCTCCACTTT
TRBJ2-1 - many TRBV30 CAWSPRYNEQFF TGTGCCTGGAGTCCTCGATACAATGAGCAGTTCTTC
TRBJ2-5 TRBD1 many TRBV28 CASSSATGKETQYF TGTGCCAGCAGTTCCGCGACAGGGAAAGAGACCCAGTACTTC
TRBJ2-5 - many TRBV7-2 CASSFLSERETQYF TGTGCCAGCAGCTTTCTGAGCGAGCGAGAGACCCAGTACTTC